This T cell receptor (beta chain) was identified during a study of cytomegalovirus exposure and HLA in healthy donors. Concerning this clone itself: Its antigen is still unknown.

Study-wide results and caveats: A missense variant in DCLRE1C was later tied to TCR beta V- and J-gene trimming. Investigators reported some 150 TCR beta chains as tied to cytomegalovirus. Most TCR sequences proved rare, with some public TCRs found in many donors.

60 Vbeta and 13 Jbeta primers were used in PCR. In the original analysis: A follow-up analysis tallied 86 million or so unique TCR beta chains, roughly 9.9 million shared. The assay was immunoSEQ multiplex PCR, and TCRdb's table has in-frame clones only and misses some. The V and J calls and clone size are taken from that table; D and trimming were inferred from the DNA. The table shows fewer than 200,000 clones, with more than 60% occurring only once. This clonotype was sampled from a man aged 35 to 55 in good health and CMV-seronegative. The sample consisted of PBMCs.

The CDR3 DNA follows: TGTGCCACCACAGACACGTGGAGCAATCAGCCCCAGCATTTT. It codes for CATTDTWSNQPQHF. This sequence joins TRBV6-4 and TRBJ1-5, with D uncertain. Trimming left V 10 bases short and J 1 base short, with 14 bases between. The CDR3 spans 14 residues. CDR1 and CDR2 (germline): MRHNA, SNTAGT.